Presented here are 25 T cell receptor beta chains from one specimen sequenced in a study of blood T cell repertoires in COVID-19 (dated by TCRdb to between 2020 and 2021). The library relied on the immunoSEQ multiplex PCR assay. Drawn from immuneACCESS, this table holds only the in-frame rearrangements with V and J called that TCRdb kept. Clones are partly lost; checked studies trace under half to an unresolved V gene and leave the rest unexplained. This sample has around 110,000 clones in its table, and 60% to 85% of those were observed once. The top ten hold approximately 6.2% of the sample. The source material was peripheral blood. The receptor source for this set is an elderly man with COVID-19, enrolled during active disease.

This clone has a handful of counts. The CDR3 DNA reads as TGTGCCAGCACCGTCCTAGCGGGAGTTTACGAGCAGTACTTC. The encoded protein is CASTVLAGVYEQYF. This chain connects TRBV9 to TRBJ2-7, with 10 bases matching TRBD2. Germline V gene data show CDR1 as SGDLS and CDR2 as YYNGEE. Trimming took 6 bases from V and 4 from J; bases not matched to a gene: 7. This CDR3 comprises 14 residues. Supplemented by reference TRBV9 and TRBJ2-7, the full variable domain reads DSGVTQTPKHLITATGQRVTLRCSPRSGDLSVYWYQQSLDQGLQFLIQYYNGEERAKGNILERFSAQQFPDLHSELNLSSLELGDSALYFCASTVLAGVYEQYFGPGTRLTVT.

The chain carries TRBV11-3 and TRBJ1-3; TRBD1 matches 9 bases. The CDR3 consists of 18 residues. Germline V gives CDR1 SGHNT, CDR2 YENEEA. V lost 3 bases and J lost 5; bases outside the gene matches: 14. CDR3 in amino acids: CASSLVARPDRGRNTIYF. The CDR3 DNA reads as TGTGCCAGCAGCTTGGTGGCCCGCCCTGACAGGGGGAGAAACACCATATATTTT.

The chain uses TRBV10-2 and TRBJ1-1; the D gene is possibly TRBD1 (5 bases). Trimming pared 6 bases from V and 1 base from J, leaving 9 bases between. The CDR3 covers 13 residues. Germline V lookup: CDR1 WSHSY, CDR2 SAAADI. The CDR3 is CASSGHQNTEAFF. The CDR3 DNA sequence: TGCGCCAGCAGCGGACACCAGAACACTGAAGCTTTCTTT.

This chain links TRBV10-3 with TRBJ2-3; no definite D call. Germline CDR1 is ENHRY and CDR2 is SYGVKD. CDR3 size: 14 residues. V gave up 0 bases and J gave up 3 bases, with 7 bases separating them. DNA of the CDR3: TGTGCCATCAGTGAGTCCGAGGTAACAGATACGCAGTATTTT. Translating gives CAISESEVTDTQYF.

The genes are TRBV6-2 or TRBV6-3 and TRBJ2-7, with TRBD1 matching over 9 bases. Looked up from germline, CDR1 is MNHEY and CDR2 is SVGEGT. V lost 0 bases, J lost 6 bases, and 9 bases stayed unmatched. This CDR3 has 16 amino acids. CDR3 nucleotides: TGTGCCAGCAGTTACTCATCGGGACAGGGATGGACCGAGCAGTACTTC. It specifies CASSYSSGQGWTEQYF.

To note about this clone: A far bigger clonotype differs at one base, so this is likely a read error. The CDR3 DNA sequence: TGTGCCAGCAGCTCGACAGGGACCAATCAGCCCCAGCATTTT. This encodes CASSSTGTNQPQHF. The V call is TRBV6-2 or TRBV6-3, the J call TRBJ1-5, with 7 bases aligning to TRBD1. The CDR3 runs to 14 residues. Germline V gene sequence: CDR1 MNHEY, CDR2 SVGEGT. V was clipped by 6 bases and J by 3 bases; unmatched bases: 5.

The chain combines TRBV29-1 with TRBJ2-1; 9 bases are a match to TRBD1. V gave up 3 bases and J gave up 0 bases; unmatched junction bases: 3. The germline gives CDR1 SQVTM, CDR2 ANQGSEA. This CDR3 region has 15 residues. CDR3 sequence reads: CSVETGGSSYNEQFF. The DNA of the CDR3 is TGCAGCGTTGAGACAGGGGGTAGCTCCTACAATGAGCAGTTCTTC.

This clone appeared a single time. The chain joins TRBV28 to TRBJ1-3; D may be TRBD1 (6 bases). V was cut by 1 base and J by 0 bases, with 10 bases left in between. Germline V gives CDR1 MDHEN, CDR2 SYDVKM. This CDR3 region has 16 residues. The CDR3 DNA reads as TGTGCCAGCAGTTTATCCGGACAGCACTCTGGAAACACCATATATTTT. Amino acids: CASSLSGQHSGNTIYF.

The chain uses TRBV6-6 and TRBJ2-7; 13 bases line up with TRBD2. The CDR3 runs 15 residues. Per germline, CDR1 MNHNY and CDR2 SVGAGI (reference sequence). With 6 bases clipped from V and 5 bases from J, the junction kept 7 bases outside the gene matches. The CDR3 DNA reads as TGTGCCAGCAGGCTACTAGCGGGAGGGTCTCACGAGCAGTACTTC. Residues: CASRLLAGGSHEQYF.

V usage is TRBV25-1 and J usage is TRBJ2-7, with 8 bases fitting TRBD1. Germline lookup yields CDR1 MGHDK and CDR2 SYGVNS. V lost 2 bases, J lost 5 bases, and 8 bases stayed unmatched. The CDR3 contains 15 residues. The CDR3 sequence is CASSEPRQGNHEQYF. In DNA, the CDR3 is TGTGCCAGCAGTGAACCCCGACAGGGGAACCACGAGCAGTACTTC.

The V call is TRBV2, the J call TRBJ2-3; TRBD2 aligns across 8 bases. Germline-derived CDR1 and CDR2 are SNHLY and FYNNEI. The CDR3 totals 14 residues. V lost 3 bases, J lost 4 bases, and 3 bases stayed unmatched. The CDR3 protein is CASSETGGPDTQYF. The CDR3 DNA reads as TGTGCCAGCAGTGAGACGGGAGGGCCAGATACGCAGTATTTT.

V gene TRBV7-9 combines with J gene TRBJ2-1, with a tentative D call TRBD2 (6 bases). The CDR3 runs to 12 residues. CDR1 and CDR2 from the germline V gene are SEHNR and FQNEAQ (reference sequence). Between the trimmed V and J ends, which lost 3 bases and 9 bases, there was a span of 9 bases. The CDR3 nucleotides are TGTGCCAGCAGCTTTGGAGGGGCTGAGCAGTTCTTC. Its protein product is CASSFGGAEQFF.

This clone occurred a few times. V and J are TRBV5-1 and TRBJ2-3; D is uncertain. Trimming removed 3 bases from V and 0 bases from J, with 20 bases in between. The CDR3 consists of 18 residues. CDR1 and CDR2 from the germline V gene are SGHRS and YFSETQ. The DNA of the CDR3 is TGCGCCAGCAGCTATAATGCTGTACATGTGGCCAGCACAGATACGCAGTATTTT. This translates into CASSYNAVHVASTDTQYF.

The rearrangement uses TRBV28 and TRBJ2-5; D is perhaps TRBD2 (6 bases). Deletions cut 5 bases from V and 4 bases from J, with 20 bases between. This CDR3 spans 16 amino acids. Germline CDR1 is MDHEN and CDR2 is SYDVKM. The CDR3 DNA reads as TGTGCCAGCAGTAAGGCGGGGTGGCAAGAGAGAGAGACCCAGTACTTC. Translation: CASSKAGWQERETQYF.

The chain couples TRBV5-6 to TRBJ2-2; the match to TRBD1 covers 7 bases. This CDR3 is 17 amino acids long. Germline values: CDR1 SGHDT, CDR2 YYEEEE. With 3 bases clipped from V and 0 bases from J, the junction kept 8 bases outside the gene matches. CDR3 protein: CASSSELDRTNTGELFF. The CDR3 DNA is TGTGCCAGCAGCTCGGAATTGGACAGGACGAACACCGGGGAGCTGTTTTTT.

The chain carries TRBV9 and TRBJ2-3; the match to TRBD2 covers 7 bases. The CDR3 has 18 residues. V lost 0 bases and J lost 0; bases outside the gene matches: 10. Germline V gene sequence: CDR1 SGDLS, CDR2 YYNGEE. CDR3 residues: CASSVDGGTYASTDTQYF. CDR3 DNA sequence: TGTGCCAGCAGCGTAGACGGGGGGACCTACGCTAGCACAGATACGCAGTATTTT.

The table lists this clone with a few counts. The rearrangement joins TRBV4-1 to TRBJ2-1; 11 bases fit TRBD2. V lost 1 base, J lost 7 bases, and 3 bases stayed unmatched. Germline CDR1 MGHRA, CDR2 YSYEKL. This CDR3 has 15 residues. CDR3 bases: TGCGCCAGCAGCCAAGGACTAGCGGGACTGAATGAGCAGTTCTTC. It codes for CASSQGLAGLNEQFF.

The genes are TRBV20-1 and TRBJ2-7; maybe TRBD1 (5 bases). CDR3 length equals 11 residues. Germline CDR1 reads DFQATT; CDR2 reads SNEGSKA (reference sequence). With 1 base removed from V and 4 bases from J, the gap between germline ends came to 5 bases. The CDR3 DNA reads as TGCAGTGCTAGAGCAGGGTACGAGCAGTACTTC. It yields the protein CSARAGYEQYF.

CDR3 coding DNA: TGTGCCAGCACCCAAGAGGCTCCAGCCTACGAGCAGTACTTC. Translating it yields CASTQEAPAYEQYF. This chain joins TRBV11-1 and TRBJ2-7; no reliable D call. The CDR3 extends over 14 amino acids. V was cut by 7 bases and J by 2 bases, with 15 bases left in between. Germline assignment: CDR1 SGHAT and CDR2 FQDESV (reference sequence). Variable domain in full (rest from reference TRBV11-1 and TRBJ2-7): EAEVAQSPRYKITEKSQAVAFWCDPISGHATLYWYRQILGQGPELLVQFQDESVVDDSQLPKDRFSAERLKGVDSTLKIQPAELGDSAMYLCASTQEAPAYEQYFGPGTRLTVT.

The genes are TRBV6-5 and TRBJ2-1, with a possible D match to TRBD2 (6 bases). The germline CDR1 and CDR2 sequences are MNHEY and SVGAGI. V lost 6 bases, J lost 5 bases, and 17 bases lay in between. The CDR3 sequence is 15 residues long. This CDR3 is CASSPTSPSHNEQFF. DNA for the CDR3: TGTGCCAGCAGCCCAACTAGCCCTTCCCACAATGAGCAGTTCTTC.

The chain joins TRBV9 to TRBJ2-3; D remains unclear. Trimming took off 2 bases at V and 6 bases at J, with 10 bases between the two ends. Germline V gene sequence: CDR1 SGDLS, CDR2 YYNGEE. The length of the CDR3 is 13 residues. CDR3 in amino acids: CASSVSSPDTQYF. In DNA, the CDR3 is TGTGCCAGCAGCGTTTCGAGCCCCGATACGCAGTATTTT.

This clone was recorded only once. The rearrangement links TRBV11-3 to TRBJ2-7; D call uncertain. This CDR3 spans 13 amino acids. V lost 4 bases and J 3 bases, leaving 10 bases between the germline ends. Looked up from germline, CDR1 is SGHNT and CDR2 is YENEEA. The CDR3 sequence is CASSSGTNYEQYF. CDR3 nucleotide sequence: TGTGCCAGCAGCTCAGGTACGAACTACGAGCAGTACTTC. Complete variable domain (other parts from reference TRBV11-3 and TRBJ2-7): EAGVVQSPRYKIIEKKQPVAFWCNPISGHNTLYWYLQNLGQGPELLIRYENEEAVDDSQLPKDRFSAERLKGVDSTLKIQPAELGDSAVYLCASSSGTNYEQYFGPGTRLTVT.

The chain employs TRBV7-2 and TRBJ1-5, with 7 bases identical to TRBD1. Per the germline V gene, CDR1 is SGHTA and CDR2 is FQGNSA. The CDR3 runs 15 residues. The ends lost 1 base at V and 0 bases at J; junction bases unmatched: 0. CDR3 DNA: TGTGCCAGCAGCTTAGGGGACAGTAGCAATCAGCCCCAGCATTTT. As protein: CASSLGDSSNQPQHF. The full variable domain, its missing parts supplied by reference TRBV7-2 and TRBJ1-5, is GAGVSQSPSNKVTEKGKDVELRCDPISGHTALYWYRQSLGQGLEFLIYFQGNSAPDKSGLPSDRFSAERTGGSVSTLTIQRTQQEDSAVYLCASSLGDSSNQPQHFGDGTRLSIL.

This clone has more than one count but fewer than ten. This chain joins TRBV19 and TRBJ2-1, with a possible D match to TRBD2 (5 bases). Germline values: CDR1 LNHDA, CDR2 SQIVND (reference sequence). Trimming stripped 4 bases from V and 1 base from J, with 14 bases between. The CDR3 totals 16 residues. The CDR3 sequence: CASSTLGDSSYNEQFF. For the CDR3, the DNA is TGTGCCAGTAGTACCTTGGGAGACTCTTCCTACAATGAGCAGTTCTTC.

The V gene is TRBV7-8, the J gene TRBJ2-5, with 12 bases matching TRBD2. The V segment lost 0 bases and the J segment 7 bases; nucleotides outside the gene matches: 9. The CDR3 totals 17 residues. Germline V CDR1 and CDR2: SGHVS, FQNEAQ. CDR3 protein: CASSLAVLAGGSRTQYF. CDR3 DNA sequence: TGTGCCAGCAGCTTAGCGGTACTAGCGGGAGGATCAAGGACCCAGTACTTC.